These 24 T cell receptor beta chains came from one sample sequenced in a study of CD8+ T cells in alopecia areata. Once RNA had been extracted, it was reverse transcribed into cDNA to act as the sequencing template. Clones were sequenced by immunoSEQ multiplex PCR, and TCRdb holds only the in-frame ones, with some missing. This sample has roughly 200,000 clones, with roughly 60% found just once. This specimen consisted of CD4+ T cells sorted from blood, obtained at week 0. These TCRs come from a human donor with alopecia areata.

The chain has TRBV29-1 and TRBJ2-7; D gene unclear. Germline CDR1 is SQVTM and CDR2 is ANQGSEA. Deletions cut 0 bases from V and 2 bases from J, with 11 bases between. This CDR3 is 14 amino acids long. CDR3 region: CSVEESRQPYEQYF. The CDR3 DNA follows: TGCAGCGTTGAAGAATCGCGGCAGCCCTACGAGCAGTACTTC.

The chain has TRBV29-1 and TRBJ2-1; D gene ambiguous. The V gene's germline CDR1 is SQVTM and CDR2 ANQGSEA. The CDR3 is made up of 13 amino acids. V was trimmed by 4 bases and J by 4 bases, leaving 11 bases between them. The CDR3: CSVAWVLYNEQFF. For the CDR3, the DNA is TGCAGCGTTGCGTGGGTTCTTTACAATGAGCAGTTCTTC.

This chain uses TRBV7-2 with TRBJ2-7, with 8 bases that match TRBD1. The germline CDR1 and CDR2 sequences are SGHTA and FQGNSA. The CDR3 contains 15 residues. The V segment lost 5 bases and the J segment 1 base; nucleotides outside the gene matches: 7. The CDR3 here is CASSARTGPSYEQYF. The DNA for the CDR3 is TGTGCCAGCAGCGCTCGGACAGGGCCTTCCTACGAGCAGTACTTC.

This clone has only one observation. The chain couples TRBV7-3 to TRBJ1-2; D is undetermined. This CDR3 is built from 15 residues. Looked up from germline, CDR1 is SGHTA and CDR2 is FQGTGA. The V and J ends lost 0 bases and 8 bases respectively, with 16 bases between them. The CDR3 DNA is TGTGCCAGCAGCTTAACTAACCGGGGTTCGGAGGGCTACACCTTC. Protein: CASSLTNRGSEGYTF. Filled out from reference TRBV7-3 and TRBJ1-2, the complete variable domain reads GAGVSQTPSNKVTEKGKYVELRCDPISGHTALYWYRQSLGQGPEFLIYFQGTGAADDSGLPNDRFFAVRPEGSVSTLKIQRTERGDSAVYLCASSLTNRGSEGYTFGSGTRLTVV.

This chain links TRBV15 with TRBJ1-1; TRBD1 matches at 7 bases. Germline-derived CDR1 and CDR2 are LNHNV and YYDKDF (reference sequence). J lost 2 bases, V lost 6 bases, and 3 bases had no gene match. The CDR3 consists of 13 residues. The CDR3 loop is CATSRTGNTEAFF. As DNA, the CDR3 is TGTGCCACCAGTAGGACAGGCAACACTGAAGCTTTCTTT.

V is TRBV29-1 and J is TRBJ2-1, with 13 bases that match TRBD2. The CDR3 is 11 amino acids. Trimming took 6 bases from V and 16 from J; bases not matched to a gene: 6. CDR1 SQVTM and CDR2 ANQGSEA come from the germline V gene. The CDR3 bases are TGCAGCGTGACAGGACTAGCGGGGGTTTTCTTC. Amino acids: CSVTGLAGVFF.

V gene TRBV29-1 combines with J gene TRBJ2-1; 8 nucleotides match TRBD2. Germline V CDR1 and CDR2: SQVTM, ANQGSEA. This CDR3 is built from 13 residues. With 4 bases clipped from V and 3 bases from J, the junction kept 2 bases outside the gene matches. CDR3 sequence (DNA): TGCAGCGTTGGCGGGGGGAACTACAATGAGCAGTTCTTC. This codes for CSVGGGNYNEQFF.

The chain joins TRBV7-2 to TRBJ1-1, with D uncertain. Germline CDR1 is SGHTA and CDR2 is FQGNSA. The length of the CDR3 is 15 residues. V gave up 1 base and J gave up 6 bases, with 15 bases separating them. CDR3 loop: CASSLGWVFASEAFF. The DNA for the CDR3 is TGTGCCAGCAGCTTAGGTTGGGTCTTCGCTTCTGAAGCTTTCTTT.

In DNA form, the CDR3 reads TGCGCCAGCAGCTTGGACGTAAATGAGCAGTTCTTC. It codes for CASSLDVNEQFF. The V and J genes are TRBV5-1 and TRBJ2-1; D not resolved. Germline V gene data show CDR1 as SGHRS and CDR2 as YFSETQ. Trimming removed 0 bases at V and 7 bases at J, with 5 bases between. This CDR3 is built from 12 residues.

The CDR3, as DNA: TGCAGCGTAAATCAGGGGTTCCAAGAGACCCAGTACTTC. Amino acid sequence: CSVNQGFQETQYF. The chain recombines TRBV29-1 with TRBJ2-5; a possible D gene is TRBD1 (6 bases). CDR3 length equals 13 residues. CDR1 is SQVTM, CDR2 ANQGSEA, per germline. Trimming pared 6 bases from V and 1 base from J, leaving 12 bases between.

The chain carries TRBV15 and TRBJ1-1; D gene uncertain. The V end was cut by 4 bases, the J end by 0 bases, with 9 bases between. The germline gives CDR1 LNHNV, CDR2 YYDKDF (reference sequence). This CDR3 region has 14 residues. CDR3: CATSKQSLNTEAFF. The CDR3 DNA is TGTGCCACCAGCAAACAGAGCTTGAACACTGAAGCTTTCTTT. Looking up the rest from reference TRBV15 and TRBJ1-1 gives the full variable domain: DAMVIQNPRYQVTQFGKPVTLSCSQTLNHNVMYWYQQKSSQAPKLLFHYYDKDFNNEADTPDNFQSRRPNTSFCFLDIRSPGLGDTAMYLCATSKQSLNTEAFFGQGTRLTVV.

This rearrangement joins TRBV9 to TRBJ2-1; D gene uncertain. Germline CDR1 and CDR2: SGDLS and YYNGEE. This CDR3 is 12 amino acids long. V lost 1 base and J lost 10, with 9 bases in between. CDR3 coding DNA: TGTGCCAGCAGCGTACCACTGGGGGAGCAGTTCTTC. Encoded protein: CASSVPLGEQFF.

The chain carries TRBV11-2 and TRBJ2-7; no firm D call. Germline CDR1 reads SGHAT; CDR2 reads FQNNGV. The CDR3 runs to 12 residues. V lost 4 bases, J lost 2 bases, and 6 bases lay in between. The CDR3 sequence is CASSWVAYEQYF. Written as DNA, the CDR3 is TGTGCCAGCAGCTGGGTGGCCTACGAGCAGTACTTC.

The CDR3 region is CAFGGADSNQPQHF. The CDR3 bases are TGTGCCTTCGGGGGGGCAGATAGCAATCAGCCCCAGCATTTT. The chain uses TRBV30 and TRBJ1-5, with a tentative D call TRBD1 (6 bases). The CDR3 is 14 residues long. Germline CDR1 and CDR2: GTSNPN and SVGIG (reference sequence). V was shortened by 7 bases and J by 0 bases, with 13 bases between the two germline ends.

The V and J genes are TRBV11-2 and TRBJ2-7, with D possibly TRBD2 on 5 matching bases. V was shortened by 0 bases and J by 5 bases, with 11 bases between the two germline ends. The germline gives CDR1 SGHAT, CDR2 FQNNGV. The length of the CDR3 is 14 residues. The CDR3 DNA reads as TGTGCCAGCAGCTTAGATTGGAGGTTAAACGAGCAGTACTTC. This codes for CASSLDWRLNEQYF.

The V gene is TRBV29-1, the J gene TRBJ1-4; tentative D call: TRBD1 (6 bases). Trimming left V 6 bases short and J 3 bases short, with 11 bases between. The CDR3 length is 13 residues. Germline V CDR1 and CDR2: SQVTM, ANQGSEA. CDR3 region: CSVMTGANEKLFF. CDR3 nucleotides: TGCAGCGTAATGACAGGAGCTAATGAAAAACTGTTTTTT.

In this sample, this clone turned up a few times. The V call is TRBV30, the J call TRBJ1-4; tentatively, D is TRBD1 (6 bases). CDR1 and CDR2 from the germline V gene are GTSNPN and SVGIG (reference sequence). V dropped 5 bases and J dropped 5 bases, with 12 bases sitting between them. There are 13 residues in the CDR3. The CDR3 sequence: CAWRPGQNEKLFF. The CDR3 nucleotides are TGTGCCTGGCGCCCAGGACAGAATGAAAAACTGTTTTTT. The variable domain in full, completed from reference TRBV30 and TRBJ1-4, reads SQTIHQWPATLVQPVGSPLSLECTVEGTSNPNLYWYRQAAGRGLQLLFYSVGIGQISSEVPQNLSASRPQDRQFILSSKKLLLSDSGFYLCAWRPGQNEKLFFGSGTQLSVL.

As concerns this clone: The sample has other DNA sequences that encode this CDR3 too. The V gene is TRBV5-1, the J gene TRBJ1-4; D perhaps matches TRBD1 (6 bases). Germline assignment: CDR1 SGHRS and CDR2 YFSETQ. This CDR3 is 14 amino acids long. Trimming cost V 0 bases and J 7 bases, with 10 bases left between them. The CDR3 bases are TGCGCCAGCAGCTTGGACAGGGAGGGTGAAAAACTGTTTTTT. Its translation: CASSLDREGEKLFF.

The sample holds a few counts of this clone. This chain uses TRBV10-3 with TRBJ2-5, with D perhaps TRBD2 (5 bases). This CDR3 is 15 amino acids long. Germline V gene lookup returns CDR1 ENHRY and CDR2 SYGVKD. V gave up 8 bases and J gave up 3 bases, with 19 bases separating them. The CDR3 DNA follows: TGTGCCATCGGGGATCCCGGACTCGCTAAAGAGACCCAGTACTTC. Its protein product is CAIGDPGLAKETQYF.

This clone appeared a few times. The chain combines TRBV29-1 with TRBJ2-5, with D uncertain. Trimming left V 6 bases short and J 13 bases short, with 18 bases between. The CDR3 has 11 amino acids. Per the germline V gene, CDR1 is SQVTM and CDR2 is ANQGSEA. The CDR3 spells CSVSDPDLGYF. The CDR3 DNA reads as TGCAGCGTCTCAGACCCAGACCTTGGGTACTTC.

The chain employs TRBV7-8 and TRBJ2-3, with TRBD2 matching over 7 bases. V lost 2 bases, J lost 1 base, and 9 bases stayed unmatched. Per the germline V gene, CDR1 is SGHVS and CDR2 is FQNEAQ. This CDR3 has 17 residues. DNA for the CDR3: TGTGCCAGCAGCTTAATTGCTATAGGACTAGGCACAGATACGCAGTATTTT. Its translation: CASSLIAIGLGTDTQYF.

V gene TRBV6-5 combines with J gene TRBJ2-5; D possibly corresponds to TRBD2 (6 bases). Germline loops: CDR1 MNHEY, CDR2 SVGAGI. V gave up 6 bases and J gave up 1 base, with 15 bases separating them. This CDR3 has 15 amino acids. CDR3 region: CASSRGSASQETQYF. CDR3 in DNA: TGTGCCAGCAGCCGGGGGAGTGCCAGCCAAGAGACCCAGTACTTC.

This clone was picked up a small number of times. V gene TRBV14 combines with J gene TRBJ2-7; TRBD1 might be the D (5 bases). Germline V CDR1 and CDR2: SGHDN, FVKESK. The CDR3 runs to 15 residues. V lost 1 base to trimming and J lost 3 bases, with 13 bases between them. The CDR3 bases are TGTGCCAGCAGCCAAGGGGCAGGGCCCCTCTACGAGCAGTACTTC. This sequence encodes CASSQGAGPLYEQYF.

V usage is TRBV15 and J usage is TRBJ2-7, with D perhaps TRBD1 (6 bases). V shed 5 bases and J shed 5 bases, with 16 bases lying between them. Germline V gives CDR1 LNHNV, CDR2 YYDKDF (reference sequence). This CDR3 region has 14 residues. The CDR3 region has the DNA TGTGCCACCAGCCCCAAGGGGGTAACCAACGAGCAGTACTTC. Translating gives CATSPKGVTNEQYF.